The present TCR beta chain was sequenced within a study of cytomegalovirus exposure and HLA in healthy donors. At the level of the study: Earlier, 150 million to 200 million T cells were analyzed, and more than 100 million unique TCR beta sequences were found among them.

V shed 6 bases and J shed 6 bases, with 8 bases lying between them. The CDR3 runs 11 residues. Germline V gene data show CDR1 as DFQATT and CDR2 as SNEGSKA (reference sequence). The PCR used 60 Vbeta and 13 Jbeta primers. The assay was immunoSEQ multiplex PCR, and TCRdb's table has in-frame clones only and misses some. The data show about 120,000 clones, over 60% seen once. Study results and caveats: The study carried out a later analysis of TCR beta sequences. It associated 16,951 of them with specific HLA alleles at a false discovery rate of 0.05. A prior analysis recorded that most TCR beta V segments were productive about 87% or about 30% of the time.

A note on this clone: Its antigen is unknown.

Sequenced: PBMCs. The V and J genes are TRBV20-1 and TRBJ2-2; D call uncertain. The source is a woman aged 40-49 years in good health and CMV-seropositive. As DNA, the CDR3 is TGCAGTGCCCCGGTCTCCGGGGAGCTGTTTTTT. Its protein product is CSAPVSGELFF.